These 8 T cell receptor beta chains were all obtained from the same sample, sequenced in a study of control samples from healthy donors and cancer patients. Sequencing was performed with immunoSEQ multiplex PCR; in TCRdb, only in-frame clones are kept and a portion is missing. The sample lists 90,000 to 150,000 clones, around 88% occurring once. Sequencing used blood. The receptor source for this set is a man in his forties or fifties in good health.

In its sample, this clone was seen a few times. J is TRBJ1-1 and V is TRBV13; weak D call: TRBD1 (5 bases). The ends were cut back, 5 bases at V and 0 bases at J, with 13 bases in the middle. This CDR3 region has 15 residues. CDR1 and CDR2 (germline): PRHDT, FYEKMQ (reference sequence). CDR3 region: CASSPQGVVNTEAFF. CDR3 sequence (DNA): TGTGCCAGCAGCCCCCAAGGGGTGGTGAACACTGAAGCTTTCTTT.

V and J are TRBV7-2 and TRBJ2-5; D gene unclear. CDR1 is SGHTA, CDR2 FQGNSA, per germline. This CDR3 region has 13 residues. The V gene lost 6 bases and the J gene lost 3 bases, with 11 bases spanning the gap. The CDR3 DNA is TGTGCCAGCAGAGGAGTGTCGAAAGAGACCCAGTACTTC. Encoded protein: CASRGVSKETQYF. Variable domain in full (rest from reference TRBV7-2 and TRBJ2-5): GAGVSQSPSNKVTEKGKDVELRCDPISGHTALYWYRQSLGQGLEFLIYFQGNSAPDKSGLPSDRFSAERTGGSVSTLTIQRTQQEDSAVYLCASRGVSKETQYFGPGTRLLVL.

The chain employs TRBV4-3 and TRBJ2-7; perhaps TRBD2 as D (6 bases). Per germline, CDR1 LGHNA and CDR2 YSLEER. The CDR3 contains 16 residues. The V end lost 0 bases, the J end lost 2 bases, and 14 bases lay between the germline ends. The CDR3 protein is CASSQDRGTLTYEQYF. CDR3 DNA: TGCGCCAGCAGCCAAGATCGGGGGACCCTTACCTACGAGCAGTACTTC.

This clone was seen once. The rearrangement joins TRBV3-1 (or the pseudogene TRBV3-2) to TRBJ2-3, with 11 bases that match TRBD2. CDR1 and CDR2 (germline): LGHDT, YNNKEL (reference sequence). CDR3 length: 17 amino acids. Losses at the gene ends were 1 base for V and 4 bases for J; bases not matched to a gene: 7. The CDR3 sequence: CASSQGASGGLADTQYF. For the CDR3, the DNA is TGTGCCAGCAGCCAAGGCGCTAGCGGGGGGCTGGCAGATACGCAGTATTTT.

V usage is TRBV11-3 and J usage is TRBJ1-1; D remains unclear. The CDR3 is 11 amino acids. V gave up 0 bases and J gave up 10 bases, with 6 bases separating them. Germline values: CDR1 SGHNT, CDR2 YENEEA. The CDR3 loop is CASSLEGAAFF. CDR3 sequence (DNA): TGTGCCAGCAGCTTAGAGGGTGCAGCTTTCTTT.

The chain employs TRBV24-1 and TRBJ1-5; unclear D gene. Germline V gives CDR1 KGHDR, CDR2 SFDVKD. Trimming pared 2 bases from V and 2 bases from J, leaving 9 bases between. The CDR3 runs 15 residues. In nucleotides, the CDR3 is TGTGCCACCAGTGATTCTGGAAGGGGCAATCAGCCCCAGCATTTT. This sequence encodes CATSDSGRGNQPQHF.

The chain is built from TRBV5-4 and TRBJ1-2; TRBD1 aligns across 11 bases. V shed 4 bases, J shed 5 bases, and the junction held 4 bases outside the gene matches. The germline gives CDR1 SGHNT, CDR2 YYREEE (reference sequence). CDR3 length: 14 amino acids. In nucleotides, the CDR3 is TGTGCCAGCAGCCTGGACAGGGGGCGGTATGGCTACACCTTC. This translates into CASSLDRGRYGYTF.

The rearrangement uses TRBV29-1 and TRBJ1-2, with 10 bases aligning to TRBD1. The CDR3 consists of 13 residues. The germline gives CDR1 SQVTM, CDR2 ANQGSEA. The trim removed 7 bases at V and 1 base at J, leaving 3 bases unmatched. The CDR3 loop reads CSADRGINYGYTF. The CDR3 DNA is TGCAGCGCGGACAGGGGGATTAACTATGGCTACACCTTC. Full variable domain (missing parts from reference TRBV29-1 and TRBJ1-2): SAVISQKPSRDICQRGTSLTIQCQVDSQVTMMFWYRQQPGQSLTLIATANQGSEATYESGFVIDKFPISRPNLTFSTLTVSNMSPEDSSIYLCSADRGINYGYTFGSGTRLTVV.